A selection of T cell receptor beta chains follows, all from one sample in a study of T cells in Graves' hyperthyroidism and ophthalmopathy. TCRdb re-derived calls from the multiplex PCR reads in MiXCR, one entry per CDR3 protein. The sample carries more than 350,000 distinct CDR3 sequences, nearly 15% recorded once. Sequenced input: blood. Receptors were obtained from a woman aged 60-75 years with Graves' ophthalmopathy. The CDR3 runs from the conserved cysteine through the conserved F or W.

TRBJ2-1	TRBV9	CASSVGLGQSSYNEQFF
TRBJ1-5	TRBV20-1	CSASGRGTLSNQPQHF
TRBJ2-5	TRBV5-1	CASSLGEGSSRSQETQYF
TRBJ2-1	TRBV19	CASKHLSLLNNEQFF
TRBJ2-2	TRBV4-1	CASSHGRELAGELFF
TRBJ2-3	TRBV3-1	CAGSQERGPGTQYF
TRBJ2-7	TRBV6-2/TRBV6-3	CASSYVSTNSYEQYF
TRBJ2-1	TRBV11-2	CASSQNILSSYNEQFF
TRBJ2-7	TRBV10-2	CASVGGVEQYF
TRBJ2-1	TRBV27	CASSPLEYNEQFF
TRBJ2-7	TRBV4-1	CASGTGEPYEQYF
TRBJ2-7	TRBV27	CASKDRGPVYEQYF
TRBJ2-1	TRBV19	CASSISNNEQFF
TRBJ2-3	TRBV20-1	CSASRSTDTQYF
TRBJ1-3	TRBV28	CASSSISGNTIYF
TRBJ2-5	TRBV15	CATSSLGVLQETQYF
TRBJ2-6	TRBV5-1	CASSFATGLGSGANVLTF
TRBJ2-7	TRBV2	CASSDGHLTYEQYF
TRBJ2-7	TRBV3-1	CASSRDPGPGEQYF
TRBJ2-7	TRBV12-3/TRBV12-4	CASMIGQKYEQYF
TRBJ2-2	TRBV5-4	CASSSGPTNTGELFF
TRBJ1-1	TRBV20-1	CSAGLGGVLNTEAFF
TRBJ2-4	TRBV20-1	CSARDYDLAGPAKNIQYF
TRBJ1-3	TRBV12-3/TRBV12-4	CASLRGSGNTIYF
TRBJ2-1	TRBV19	CASSSRGISSYNEQFF
TRBJ2-7	TRBV18	CASSPPRSGTGAYEQYF
TRBJ1-1	TRBV20-1	CSARDMAGGYTEAFF
TRBJ2-7	TRBV28	CASRGGSISYEQYF
TRBJ2-3	TRBV4-2	CASSQDQDTDTQYF
TRBJ2-1	TRBV6-1	CASKDREGDNEQFF
TRBJ2-3	TRBV30	CAWSTLAGEDTQYF
TRBJ2-3	TRBV18	CASSPVAGETDTQYF
TRBJ2-7	TRBV7-6	CASSSRRGHEQYF
TRBJ1-1	TRBV10-3	CAIETGIGTEAFF
TRBJ1-2	TRBV28	CASTGTPGHGYTF
TRBJ2-4	TRBV11-2	CASSPPGGVNIQYF
TRBJ2-7	TRBV3-1	CAVGAVSYEQYF
TRBJ2-7	TRBV20-1	CSASYTWRFDEQYF